A selection of T cell receptor beta chains follows, all from one sample in a study of blood T cell repertoires in COVID-19. Measured with immunoSEQ multiplex PCR; TCRdb has only the in-frame clones, and not every one. This table holds some 200,000 clones, 85% found once. The sample consisted of peripheral blood. All receptors derive from a man aged 55-75 years with COVID-19, enrolled during active disease. Each CDR3 is given with its conserved first and last residue. D genes are given only for firm matches. Size is stated for part of the rows, as once, few or many counts, or as a class when the clone is expanded.

TRBJ1-2	TRBV5-1	.	14	.	TGCGCCAGCAGCTCGAGTAAACCCAACTATGGCTACACCTTC	CASSSSKPNYGYTF
TRBJ2-1	TRBV4-2	TRBD1	15	.	TGTGCCAGCAGCCAAGACCCAGTGACAGGGAATGAGCAGTTCTTC	CASSQDPVTGNEQFF
TRBJ1-4	TRBV3-1/TRBV3-2	TRBD1	16	.	TGTGCCAGCAGCCTCCGGACAGGGCGGTCGGGGCGAAGGCTGTTTTTT	CASSLRTGRSGRRLFF
TRBJ1-5	TRBV20-1	TRBD1	15	.	TGCAGTGCTAGTCCGGGACAGGCCTACAATCAGCCCCAGCATTTT	CSASPGQAYNQPQHF
TRBJ1-1	TRBV5-1	.	12	.	TGCGCCAGCAGCCCCCAGGGGAGTGAAGCTTTCTTT	CASSPQGSEAFF
TRBJ1-2	TRBV5-8	TRBD1	14	.	TGTGCCAGCAGCCACGCACAGGGGGCGAATGGCTACACCTTC	CASSHAQGANGYTF
TRBJ1-1	TRBV5-4	.	15	.	TGTGCCAGCAGCTTGGCCGGGACATCGAACACTGAAGCTTTCTTT	CASSLAGTSNTEAFF
TRBJ1-2	TRBV4-2	TRBD1	16	.	TGTGCCAGCAGCAGGACGAGCACAGGGGGCGACTATGGCTACACCTTC	CASSRTSTGGDYGYTF
TRBJ2-7	TRBV7-6	.	11	few	TGTGCCAGCAGCCCAGGGCCCGAGCAGTACTTC	CASSPGPEQYF
TRBJ2-7	TRBV10-3	TRBD1	15	.	TGTGCCATTAGCGCTACCGGGACAGGGGCCTACGAGCAGTACTTC	CAISATGTGAYEQYF
TRBJ1-5	TRBV19	TRBD1	15	.	TGTGCCAGTAGTATTGGGCGGGACAGGGGTCAGCCCCAGCATTTT	CASSIGRDRGQPQHF
TRBJ2-1	TRBV10-3	TRBD2	17	.	TGTGCCATCAGTGTAAGCGGGAGCGGCTTGATGAGTAATGAGCAGTTCTTC	CAISVSGSGLMSNEQFF
TRBJ2-7	TRBV3-1/TRBV3-2	TRBD1	16	.	TGTGCCAGCAGCCAAGATCGGTCAGGGGGCAGATACGAGCAGTACTTC	CASSQDRSGGRYEQYF
TRBJ1-2	TRBV5-8	.	14	.	TGTGCCAGCGGGTCAGGGCGCTTGAGTGATGGCTACACCTTC	CASGSGRLSDGYTF
TRBJ1-2	TRBV3-1/TRBV3-2	TRBD1	18	.	TGTGCCAGCAGCCAAGCCGGGACAGGCTCCGGGCGTTACTATGGCTACACCTTC	CASSQAGTGSGRYYGYTF
TRBJ1-2	TRBV6-1	TRBD1	15	.	TGTGCCAGCAGTGATCCGGGACAGGGGGCACGGGGCTACACCTTC	CASSDPGQGARGYTF
TRBJ1-6	TRBV12-3/TRBV12-4	.	12	.	TGTGCCAGCAGTTCGGGAGCTTCACCCCTCCACTTT	CASSSGASPLHF